Described below is a single T cell receptor (beta chain) sequence and its context. The sample holds a few counts of this clone. This clone's antigen is unknown. Base qualities are not at hand, and no much larger clone is one base apart. The sample holds other DNA sequences that translate to the same CDR3. The data originate from a study of shared clonotypes between healthy human individuals (dated by TCRdb to 2020 to 2021). Context from the whole study: Three men and a couple of women, aged 18 to 49 years, made up the cohort. Different laboratories and diverse techniques were used to prepare libraries and sequence TCR repertoires, to increase sequencing depth and limit assay-specific biases. Per donor, leukapheresis produced somewhere between about 0.8 and 9.5 billion PBMCs. For each donor, CD4 naive and CD4 memory were each given three plates, CD8 naive was given two plates, and CD8 memory was given one plate. To estimate repertoire size and how much clonotypes are shared between individuals, the study performed deep sequencing of blood TCR repertoires from roughly five healthy adults.

What the study reported, not specific to this receptor: Estimated clonotype richness was generally larger for naive than for memory subsets. Sampling was restricted to blood, and TCR repertoires in tissues likely differ from the TCR repertoires found in blood. When several donors were compared, the shared fraction of clonotypes was 5% to 6.5% for naive CD4, 3% to 4% for naive CD8, 2% to 2.5% for memory CD4, and 0.35% to 0.4% for memory CD8. Rarefaction of sorted-subset datasets indicated incomplete sequencing despite the large sequencing depth. Higher generation probabilities were observed for clonotypes shared by all four sorted-subset donors than for non-shared clonotypes. The genetic and exposure-history diversity represented was limited by the small number of donors. Based on pairwise subsampling, the degree of clonotype sharing among donors was expected to be affected by sequencing depth.

Using the deep immunoSEQ assay, multiplex PCR amplified TCR CDR3 regions from genomic DNA. Extracted genomic DNA from each cell subset was distributed evenly across all wells of several immunoSEQ 96-well plates, and each plate was treated as a replicate. For sorted subsets, each replicate PCR was loaded with 200 ng genomic DNA, equivalent to roughly 30,000 T cell genomes. The purified libraries were quantified using a Qubit 3.0 fluorometer, sized with a Bioanalyzer 2100, and then quantified again using the KAPA Library Quantification kit. Each immunoSEQ 96-well plate was sequenced on its own single-read 150-cycle Illumina NextSeq 550 flow cell. Under the source paper's analysis protocol: Because only junctional sequences without quality scores were contained in the immunoSEQ output, filtering matching that applied to full-length reads could not be performed. To assign V/J genes and CDR3, sequences were annotated against IMGT germline references using PyIR, a Python wrapper for IgBLAST v1.9. Reads were removed for weak V/J assignments (E-value above 1e-6), missing CDR3, stop codons, out-of-frame junctions, or ambiguous translated residues. A V3J clonotype was defined by an identical inferred V gene, J gene, and CDR3 amino acid sequence. To compute the percentage overlap between repertoires, the number of shared unique clonotypes was divided by the size of the smaller repertoire. RTK rarefaction, the Chao1 estimator, and Recon v2.1 estimates of unobserved clonotypes were used to assess repertoire richness. Generation probabilities for all TCRbeta clonotypes obtained by the gDNA method from several donors were computed using OLGA. In TCRdb, the immuneACCESS table is reduced to in-frame sequences with V and J assigned. These tables do not hold every clone; where another copy was compared, an unresolved V gene accounts for under half, and the others remain unexplained. V and J calls and clone size come straight from that table; D and trimming were deduced from the DNA. This sample lists more than 2 million clones; 90% to 96% were detected once. The ten most abundant clones make up 0.1% to 0.15% of the sample.

The donors were healthy, HIV-negative adults who had no recently reported acute infections or vaccinations. Every donor was a Caucasian adult living in Nashville, Tennessee, USA. CD4+ T cells were enriched by magnetic negative selection, after which naive cells were positively selected on CD45RA and the negative fraction was taken as the memory subset. Blood was obtained by leukapheresis, after which PBMCs were separated by Ficoll-Histopaque density gradient centrifugation and cryopreserved in liquid nitrogen vapor phase. Analytical flow cytometry was used to check the purity and quantity of every magnetically sorted T cell population. From each sorted fraction, genomic DNA was isolated and quantified by UV absorbance on a Nanodrop 2000c. The source is a man in his late teens or twenties in good health. Sequencing was carried out using naive CD4+ T cells sorted from blood. Sample cell subset or site, as interpreted from the label and publication: CD45RA+ positively selected.

The nucleotide sequence reads TGTGCCAGCAGTTACCTGGAGACCCAGTACTTC. Its coded protein is CASSYLETQYF. This receptor chain uses TRBV6-5 and TRBJ2-5; the D gene is unclear. There are 11 amino acids in the CDR3, from cysteine to phenylalanine inclusive. Of all the DNA, just the CDR3 is kept, 33 bases in frame from base 1. Sequences MNHEY (CDR1) and SVGAGI (CDR2) are obtained from the germline V gene. V is pared back by 2 bases and J by 5 bases, with 3 bases lying between the germline termini.